The clone carrying this T cell receptor (beta chain) has a count of ten or more. What it binds is not known. This record comes from a study of Graves' ophthalmopathy and Graves' hyperthyroidism. Study-wide points: Built on 13 signatures, a model told ophthalmopathy apart from stable hyperthyroidism with around 90% sensitivity and approximately 80% specificity. Detected in blood as well were most expanded thyroid clonotypes with frequency above 0.001.

RNA served as the template for amplifying TCR beta CDR3 regions. Scientists carried out first-round RT-PCR using HTBI primers and then a second-round multiplex PCR. MiXCR was run by TCRdb on the multiplex PCR reads, yielding one entry per CDR3 protein. The repertoire holds 450,000 to 600,000 distinct CDR3 sequences, under 40% seen once, with 3.5% to 5% in the top ten. People with hyperthyroidism were aged 18 to 65 and newly diagnosed, under 2 months' duration. Patients were excluded if they had other autoimmune diseases or uncontrolled infections, and likewise if pregnancy or lactation applied. The ends were cut back, 6 bases at V and 4 bases at J, with 13 bases in the middle. There are 13 residues in the CDR3. CDR1 and CDR2 (germline): SGHDT, YYEEEE.

Specimen: peripheral blood or thyroid tissue (not recorded which). The sequence came from an adult man with Graves' hyperthyroidism. The chain combines TRBV5-6 with TRBJ2-5, with D perhaps TRBD1 (6 bases). CDR3 region: CASNLGQRETQYF. The CDR3, as DNA: TGTGCCAGCAACCTAGGACAGAGAGAGACCCAGTACTTC.